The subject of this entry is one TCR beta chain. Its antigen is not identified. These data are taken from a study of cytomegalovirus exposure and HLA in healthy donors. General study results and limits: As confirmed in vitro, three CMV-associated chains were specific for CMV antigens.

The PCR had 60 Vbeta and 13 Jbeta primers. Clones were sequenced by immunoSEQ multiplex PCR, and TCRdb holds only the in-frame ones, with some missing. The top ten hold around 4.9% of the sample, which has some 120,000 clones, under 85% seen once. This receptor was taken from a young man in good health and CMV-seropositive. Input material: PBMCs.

CDR3 in amino acids: CASSSQTTEIYGYTF. DNA of the CDR3: TGTGCCAGCAGCTCGCAGACCACAGAAATCTATGGCTACACCTTC. The chain joins TRBV7-9 to TRBJ1-2; no clear D gene. V gave up 4 bases and J gave up 4 bases, with 16 bases separating them. CDR3 size: 15 residues. Germline loops: CDR1 SEHNR, CDR2 FQNEAQ (reference sequence). The full variable domain, in which reference TRBV7-9 and TRBJ1-2 provide the parts outside the CDR3, is DTGVSQNPRHKITKRGQNVTFRCDPISEHNRLYWYRQTLGQGPEFLTYFQNEAQLEKSRLLSDRFSAERPKGSFSTLEIQRTEQGDSAMYLCASSSQTTEIYGYTFGSGTRLTVV.